The rows below give T cell receptor beta chains drawn from one sample of a study of T-cell memory formation after mild COVID-19. Each CDR3 protein gets one entry after TCRdb re-called the 5' RACE reads with MiXCR. The sample has roughly 610,000 distinct CDR3 sequences; around 15% are singletons. Sequenced input: PBMCs or a T cell subset sorted from them (not recorded which). The receptors stem from an adult woman who had mild COVID-19 (a few samples of this study predate the infection). Cell type and time point are not known. The CDR3 runs from the conserved cysteine through the conserved F or W. A D gene is named only where the DNA matches it firmly. Expanded clones are given a class, and other clones once, few, many or no size at all.

cdr3_aa | cdr3_nt | v_call | clone_size | j_call | d_call
CASRPLMEASWEGNEQFF | TGTGCCAGCAGGCCACTTATGGAGGCCTCCTGGGAGGGCAATGAGCAGTTCTTC | TRBV12-3/TRBV12-4 | few | TRBJ2-1 | TRBD2
CASSQLPGYYEQYF | TGCGCCAGCAGCCAACTCCCAGGATACTACGAGCAGTACTTC | TRBV4-1 | many | TRBJ2-7 | NA
CASRWTGYEKLFF | TGTGCCAGCAGATGGACAGGGTATGAAAAACTGTTTTTT | TRBV6-1 | NA | TRBJ1-4 | TRBD1
CASSRGGGVASYEQYF | TGTGCCAGCAGCCGTGGGGGGGGGGTCGCCTCCTACGAGCAGTACTTC | TRBV28 | few | TRBJ2-7 | TRBD2
CASSPDGGSNQPQHF | TGTGCCAGCAGCCCGGATGGGGGTAGCAATCAGCCCCAGCATTTT | TRBV7-9 | few | TRBJ1-5 | NA
CASSPAREQYF | TGTGCCAGCAGCCCCGCCCGGGAGCAGTACTTC | TRBV7-2 | many | TRBJ2-7 | NA
CASSLGVGAEQYF | TGTGCCAGCAGCTTAGGGGTGGGGGCCGAGCAGTACTTC | TRBV7-9 | few | TRBJ2-7 | NA
CSVDPGTGDGYTF | TGCAGCGTTGACCCCGGGACAGGGGATGGCTACACCTTC | TRBV29-1 | NA | TRBJ1-2 | TRBD1
CASSQGIFGSGGYNEQFF | TGCGCCAGCAGCCAAGGGATTTTCGGTAGCGGGGGGTACAATGAGCAGTTCTTC | TRBV4-1 | many | TRBJ2-1 | TRBD2
CASSLDGGYTF | TGCGCCAGCAGCTTGGATGGAGGCTACACCTTC | TRBV5-1 | NA | TRBJ1-2 | NA
CASSWDRLNTEAFF | TGTGCCAGCAGTTGGGACAGGCTCAACACTGAAGCTTTCTTT | TRBV6-5 | few | TRBJ1-1 | TRBD1
CASTLGDTNTGELFF | TGTGCCAGCACCCTGGGCGACACGAACACCGGGGAGCTGTTTTTT | TRBV12-3/TRBV12-4 | few | TRBJ2-2 | NA
CASSQGQTWGNYGYTF | TGCGCCAGCAGCCAAGGTCAAACATGGGGAAATTATGGCTACACCTTC | TRBV4-1 | NA | TRBJ1-2 | NA
CASSPGITYEQYF | TGTGCCAGCAGCCCAGGAATCACCTACGAGCAGTACTTC | TRBV14 | many | TRBJ2-7 | NA
CASSQAGTSGRSPFF | TGTGCCAGCAGCCAAGCCGGGACTAGCGGGAGAAGCCCGTTCTTC | TRBV3-1 | few | TRBJ2-1 | TRBD2
CSARRAVRIQETQYF | TGCAGTGCTAGGAGGGCGGTGCGTATCCAAGAGACCCAGTACTTC | TRBV20-1 | few | TRBJ2-5 | NA
CASSRTSSGELFF | TGTGCCAGCAGTAGGACTAGCTCCGGGGAGCTGTTTTTT | TRBV6-1 | NA | TRBJ2-2 | TRBD2
CSVGGRYGYTF | TGCAGCGTTGGGGGAAGGTATGGCTACACCTTC | TRBV29-1 | NA | TRBJ1-2 | NA
CASSLRAGASYGETQYF | TGTGCCAGCAGTTTAAGAGCGGGGGCCTCCTACGGAGAGACCCAGTACTTC | TRBV28 | NA | TRBJ2-5 | TRBD2
CASSHARAGAADTQYF | TGCGCCAGCAGCCACGCCCGGGCGGGCGCAGCAGATACGCAGTATTTT | TRBV4-3 | NA | TRBJ2-3 | NA
CAWSENLQGYGYTF | TGTGCCTGGAGTGAGAACTTACAGGGCTATGGCTACACCTTC | TRBV30 | few | TRBJ1-2 | NA
CASSRPYEQYF | TGTGCCAGCAGCCGCCCCTACGAGCAGTACTTC | TRBV2 | NA | TRBJ2-7 | NA
CASSSTGGGAVRGYTF | TGTGCCAGCAGTTCCACCGGTGGGGGGGCTGTGAGAGGCTACACCTTC | TRBV12-3/TRBV12-4 | few | TRBJ1-2 | NA
CASSQVGGGLSYEQYF | TGTGCCAGCAGCCAAGTGGGCGGGGGCCTCTCCTACGAGCAGTACTTC | TRBV3-1 | NA | TRBJ2-7 | NA
CASSLRGGDSRTGYGYTF | TGTGCCAGCAGTTTACGAGGGGGAGATAGTAGGACGGGCTATGGCTACACCTTC | TRBV12-3/TRBV12-4 | NA | TRBJ1-2 | NA
CSATPRGSGRVQFF | TGCAGTGCTACCCCCCGGGGGAGCGGAAGGGTGCAGTTCTTC | TRBV20-1 | few | TRBJ2-1 | NA
CASSPGQGCGYTF | TGCGCCAGCAGCCCGGGACAGGGGTGTGGCTACACCTTC | TRBV5-1 | NA | TRBJ1-2 | TRBD1
CSAPRDRGLENIQYF | TGCAGTGCCCCAAGGGACAGGGGCCTTGAAAACATTCAGTACTTC | TRBV20-1 | few | TRBJ2-4 | TRBD1
CASSAGGMGEQFF | TGTGCCAGCAGTGCAGGGGGAATGGGTGAGCAGTTCTTC | TRBV6-1 | NA | TRBJ2-1 | TRBD1
CASSPQDTQYF | TGTGCCAGCTCACCACAAGATACGCAGTATTTT | TRBV18 | few | TRBJ2-3 | NA
CASSLAVPGQFF | TGTGCCAGCAGCTTAGCAGTCCCGGGGCAGTTCTTC | TRBV7-9 | few | TRBJ2-1 | NA
CASSLRGQKHYGYTF | TGTGCCAGCAGTTTGCGAGGACAGAAACACTATGGCTACACCTTC | TRBV12-3/TRBV12-4 | NA | TRBJ1-2 | NA
CASRLWNYGYTF | TGTGCCAGCAGACTTTGGAACTATGGCTACACCTTC | TRBV12-3/TRBV12-4 | NA | TRBJ1-2 | NA
CASSQGDSNQPQHF | TGTGCCAGCTCACAAGGGGATAGCAATCAGCCCCAGCATTTT | TRBV18 | many | TRBJ1-5 | NA
CASSPPGGKSSEQYF | TGTGCCAGCAGCCCGCCAGGGGGGAAGAGCTCCGAGCAGTACTTC | TRBV3-1 | NA | TRBJ2-7 | NA
CASSLIADTEAFF | TGTGCCAGCAGCCTGATCGCGGACACTGAAGCTTTCTTT | TRBV7-9 | NA | TRBJ1-1 | NA
CASSQDPAGGDTQYF | TGCGCCAGCAGCCAAGATCCAGCGGGAGGGGATACGCAGTATTTT | TRBV4-3 | few | TRBJ2-3 | TRBD2
CSASVRVGAHTDTQYF | TGCAGTGCTAGTGTCAGGGTAGGAGCCCACACAGATACGCAGTATTTT | TRBV20-1 | NA | TRBJ2-3 | NA
CASSHGIGTVADTQYF | TGTGCCAGCAGCCACGGTATCGGGACTGTCGCAGATACGCAGTATTTT | TRBV7-3 | NA | TRBJ2-3 | NA
CASSFRGDSSYEQYF | TGCGCCAGCAGCTTTCGGGGGGACAGCTCCTACGAGCAGTACTTC | TRBV5-1 | few | TRBJ2-7 | NA
CATSDLWGREAFF | TGTGCCACCAGTGATTTGTGGGGCAGGGAAGCTTTCTTT | TRBV24-1 | few | TRBJ1-1 | NA
CASSLSEDTANYGYTF | TGTGCCAGCAGTTTATCGGAGGACACAGCTAACTATGGCTACACCTTC | TRBV27 | NA | TRBJ1-2 | NA
CASSLAGGASYNEQFF | TGTGCCAGCAGCTTAGCAGGGGGGGCCTCCTACAATGAGCAGTTCTTC | TRBV7-9 | few | TRBJ2-1 | NA
CASTEAGTGYGGYTF | TGTGCCAGCACCGAGGCAGGGACAGGGTATGGTGGCTACACCTTC | TRBV9 | NA | TRBJ1-2 | TRBD1
CASRSNGGGEAHEQYF | TGTGCCAGCAGATCCAACGGCGGGGGGGAGGCCCACGAGCAGTACTTC | TRBV28 | NA | TRBJ2-7 | TRBD2
CASSFGVDHEQYF | TGTGCCAGCAGCTTCGGGGTGGACCACGAGCAGTACTTC | TRBV7-3 | few | TRBJ2-7 | NA
CASSERLAGGLTDTQYF | TGTGCCAGCTCAGAGCGGCTTGCGGGGGGCCTCACAGATACGCAGTATTTT | TRBV18 | NA | TRBJ2-3 | TRBD2
CASSLGGFEEQFF | TGTGCCAGCAGCTTAGGTGGTTTCGAGGAGCAGTTCTTC | TRBV7-3 | few | TRBJ2-1 | NA
CASTISGSKDEQFF | TGTGCCAGCACGATTAGCGGGAGTAAAGATGAGCAGTTCTTC | TRBV9 | NA | TRBJ2-1 | TRBD2
CSVGAYGSTDTQYF | TGCAGCGTTGGGGCGTATGGCAGCACAGATACGCAGTATTTT | TRBV29-1 | NA | TRBJ2-3 | NA
CAITRDGNYGYTF | TGTGCCATCACCCGCGATGGTAACTATGGCTACACCTTC | TRBV10-3 | few | TRBJ1-2 | NA
CATSDSRGRDGYTF | TGTGCCACCAGTGATAGCAGGGGGCGCGATGGCTACACCTTC | TRBV24-1 | NA | TRBJ1-2 | TRBD1
CASSQGIRTMETQYF | TGTGCCAGCAGCCAGGGTATTCGAACGATGGAGACCCAGTACTTC | TRBV11-2 | NA | TRBJ2-5 | NA
CSARGFNTDTQYF | TGCAGTGCTAGAGGGTTCAACACAGATACGCAGTATTTT | TRBV20-1 | few | TRBJ2-3 | NA
CASSSPLAGAREQYF | TGTGCCAGCAGCTCCCCCTTAGCGGGAGCGAGGGAGCAGTACTTC | TRBV9 | NA | TRBJ2-7 | TRBD2
CASSPTGTNYEQYF | TGTGCCAGCTCACCAACCGGGACAAACTACGAGCAGTACTTC | TRBV18 | NA | TRBJ2-7 | NA